This TCR beta chain was documented in a study of T cell repertoires in cytomegalovirus infection (dated by TCRdb to the late 2010s). General notes on the study: Because public TCR beta signatures pointed to carriage of CMV infection together with the matching HLA type, the HLA type of each donor mattered for the analysis. On the study overall, not on this receptor specifically: Cumulative frequency of public TCR beta family members discriminated carriers of CMV infection plus the relevant HLA type in this cohort and an independent approximately 400-donor cohort. The ex vivo response was dominated by HLA-C-restricted CMV-specific TCR beta clonotypes, which also provided the single most frequent clonotype in two of eight donors.

Sequencing was performed on an Illumina HiSeq 1500. TCRdb's own reprocessing of the public reads used fastp at Q25 and MiXCR and kept productive beta chains. Entries are consolidated by CDR3 protein sequence, retaining the most common genes and DNA. A total of fewer than 550,000 distinct CDR3 sequences appear in this sample, around 10% of them only once. The ten largest clonotypes hold 10% of the sample. CDR1 and CDR2 (SGHAT, FQNNGV) derive from the germline V gene. Relative to germline, V is missing 3 bases and J is missing 2 bases, with 11 bases of the junction outside any gene match. The CDR3, from cysteine to phenylalanine, totals 18 residues. Just CDR3 DNA is preserved here, 54 bases in frame from base 1. Worth noting for this clonotype: Its antigen is currently not known. No qualities accompany the bases; no much larger clone lies one base away.

Here the chain combines TRBV11-2 and TRBJ2-4; the central 9 bases match TRBD1. This clonotype originated in a human donor in good health (CMV status not recorded). Some clones in this sample may be carry-over from other donors' samples. Sequencing used PBMCs. CDR3 region: CASSFSPGTGNPKNIQYF. The sequence in DNA is TGTGCCAGCAGCTTTAGCCCCGGGACAGGGAATCCCAAAAACATTCAGTACTTC.